A single sample is the source of the 14 T cell receptor beta chains below, sequenced in a study of shared clonotypes between healthy human individuals. Some clones are missing from TCRdb's copy, which holds only in-frame ones; the method was immunoSEQ multiplex PCR. The table has 2 million to 2.5 million clones, nearly 97% seen once. The sample was naive CD4+ T cells sorted from blood. Regarding subset: CD45RA+ positively selected. The receptors derive from a young man in good health.

This clone was detected once. Other DNA sequences from this sample encode an identical CDR3 as well. The chain recombines TRBV6-5 with TRBJ2-7, with D unresolved. V was shortened by 0 bases and J by 0 bases, with 0 bases between the two germline ends. Per germline, CDR1 MNHEY and CDR2 SVGAGI. This CDR3 comprises 12 residues. CDR3 nucleotide sequence: TGTGCCAGCAGTTACTCCTCCTACGAGCAGTACTTC. This sequence encodes CASSYSSYEQYF.

The chain is built from TRBV19 and TRBJ2-7; D perhaps matches TRBD1 (6 bases). With 2 bases removed from V and 0 bases from J, the gap between germline ends came to 17 bases. The germline V gene has CDR1 LNHDA and CDR2 SQIVND (reference sequence). The CDR3 is 17 residues long. The CDR3 here is CASSINLLGTNSYEQYF. In DNA, the CDR3 is TGTGCCAGTAGTATAAATCTTCTCGGGACAAACTCCTACGAGCAGTACTTC.

The count of this clone is one. J is TRBJ2-3 and V is TRBV19, with TRBD2 identical over 13 bases. V shed 9 bases, J shed 3 bases, and the junction held 12 bases outside the gene matches. The germline V gene has CDR1 LNHDA and CDR2 SQIVND (reference sequence). This CDR3 is built from 17 residues. CDR3 region: CASTSGGASERTDTQYF. The CDR3 DNA follows: TGTGCCAGCACTAGCGGGGGGGCCTCGGAGCGTACAGATACGCAGTATTTT.

The genes are TRBV18 and TRBJ2-5; perhaps TRBD2 as D (6 bases). Trimming left V 3 bases short and J 5 bases short, with 13 bases between. Germline-derived CDR1 and CDR2 are KGHSH and LQKENI. CDR3 length: 14 amino acids. For the CDR3, the DNA is TGTGCCAGCTCACCGGTTGGCGGGGACGAGACCCAGTACTTC. Amino acid sequence: CASSPVGGDETQYF.

The chain recombines TRBV5-4 with TRBJ1-2; 9 nucleotides align to TRBD1. V dropped 4 bases and J dropped 5; count of bases not matched to a gene: 6. In germline, CDR1 is SGHNT, CDR2 YYREEE (reference sequence). CDR3 size: 14 residues. For the CDR3, the DNA is TGTGCCAGCAGCCGTTCCGGGACAGGGTATGGCTACACCTTC. This translates into CASSRSGTGYGYTF.

The chain recombines TRBV10-3 with TRBJ1-6; D is uncertain. V lost 0 bases, J lost 7 bases, and 10 bases lay in between. Per germline, CDR1 ENHRY and CDR2 SYGVKD. The CDR3 covers 15 residues. The CDR3 DNA sequence: TGTGCCATCAGTGAGTCCGGACCGGCGAATTCACCCCTCCACTTT. Its translation: CAISESGPANSPLHF.

The chain combines TRBV7-8 with TRBJ1-1, with D possibly being TRBD1 (6 bases). This CDR3 has 14 amino acids. The germline CDR1 and CDR2 sequences are SGHVS and FQNEAQ. V was clipped by 5 bases and J by 0 bases, with 10 bases between them. The CDR3 spells CASSRQVMNTEAFF. CDR3 DNA sequence: TGTGCCAGCAGCAGACAGGTTATGAACACTGAAGCTTTCTTT.

The genes are TRBV5-1 and TRBJ2-7, with D tentatively TRBD1 (5 bases). V was clipped by 7 bases and J by 2 bases, with 16 bases between them. Germline CDR1 and CDR2: SGHRS and YFSETQ. The CDR3 is made up of 14 amino acids. CDR3 DNA sequence: TGCGCCAGCGCCCGAGACAGTCCCACCTACGAGCAGTACTTC. Encoded protein: CASARDSPTYEQYF.

The genes are TRBV28 and TRBJ2-7; 8 bases agree with TRBD1. This CDR3 spans 17 amino acids. Germline V gene lookup returns CDR1 MDHEN and CDR2 SYDVKM. V shed 7 bases and J 0 bases; nucleotides not matched to a gene: 14. CDR3 region: CASTPGSGQVNSYEQYF. CDR3 DNA sequence: TGTGCCAGCACCCCCGGCTCGGGACAGGTTAACTCCTACGAGCAGTACTTC.

The V call is TRBV7-2, the J call TRBJ2-3, with TRBD2 identical over 8 bases. This CDR3 has 16 amino acids. Trimming cost V 3 bases and J 7 bases; bases outside gene matches: 12. Germline V gene sequence: CDR1 SGHTA, CDR2 FQGNSA. The CDR3 nucleotides read TGTGCCAGCAGCTTTGGGGCGGGAGGTTTGAAAAATACGCAGTATTTT. Protein product: CASSFGAGGLKNTQYF. The complete variable domain, with remaining parts taken from reference TRBV7-2 and TRBJ2-3, reads GAGVSQSPSNKVTEKGKDVELRCDPISGHTALYWYRQSLGQGLEFLIYFQGNSAPDKSGLPSDRFSAERTGGSVSTLTIQRTQQEDSAVYLCASSFGAGGLKNTQYFGPGTRLTVL.

The chain carries TRBV9 and TRBJ1-1, with 8 bases that match TRBD1. CDR1 is SGDLS and CDR2 is YYNGEE in the germline V gene. CDR3 length: 17 residues. After removal of 1 base from V and 0 bases from J, the junction contained 8 bases not matched to a gene. The CDR3 DNA follows: TGTGCCAGCAGCGTACGCTCCGGGACAGGACTGAACACTGAAGCTTTCTTT. As protein: CASSVRSGTGLNTEAFF.

J is TRBJ2-3 and V is TRBV5-1; D possibly uses TRBD1 or TRBD2 (7 bases each). The CDR3 spans 15 residues. Trimming shortened V by 4 bases and J by 5 bases, and 17 bases separated the two germline ends. CDR1 is SGHRS, CDR2 YFSETQ, per germline. The CDR3 loop is CASSQGGKLGDTQYF. The CDR3 bases are TGCGCCAGCAGCCAGGGGGGGAAGCTAGGAGATACGCAGTATTTT.

Details on this clone: Additional DNA sequences in this sample encode the identical CDR3. The rearrangement links TRBV2 to TRBJ1-1; D call uncertain. CDR3 size: 13 residues. Trimming pared 4 bases from V and 1 base from J, leaving 7 bases between. The V gene's germline CDR1 is SNHLY and CDR2 FYNNEI. CDR3 sequence (DNA): TGTGCCAGCAGTGGGCAGGCGAACACTGAAGCTTTCTTT. Its protein is CASSGQANTEAFF.

The chain recombines TRBV6-6 with TRBJ2-1; possibly TRBD1 for D (6 bases). V was trimmed by 4 bases and J by 15 bases, leaving 16 bases between them. The CDR3 loop spans 12 amino acids. Germline V CDR1 and CDR2: MNHNY, SVGAGI (reference sequence). CDR3 in amino acids: CASSLTGDAAFF. CDR3 sequence (DNA): TGTGCCAGCAGTTTGACAGGTGACGCGGCGTTCTTC.